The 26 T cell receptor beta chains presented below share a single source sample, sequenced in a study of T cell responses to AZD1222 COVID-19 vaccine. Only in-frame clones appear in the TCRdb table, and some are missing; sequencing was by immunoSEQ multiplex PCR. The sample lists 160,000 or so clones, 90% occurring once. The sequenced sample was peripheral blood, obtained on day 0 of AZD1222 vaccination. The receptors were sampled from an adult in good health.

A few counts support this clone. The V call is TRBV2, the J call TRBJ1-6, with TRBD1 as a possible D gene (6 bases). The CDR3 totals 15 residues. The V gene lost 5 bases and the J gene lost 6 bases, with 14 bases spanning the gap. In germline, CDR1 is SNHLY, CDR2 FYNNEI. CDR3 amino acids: CASSPRTASNSPLHF. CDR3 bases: TGTGCCAGCAGTCCTAGGACAGCCTCTAATTCACCCCTCCACTTT.

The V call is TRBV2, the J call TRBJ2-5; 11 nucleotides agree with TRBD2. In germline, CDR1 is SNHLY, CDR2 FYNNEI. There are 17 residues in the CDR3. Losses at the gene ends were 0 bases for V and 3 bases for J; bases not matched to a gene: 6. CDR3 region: CASSEARGLAAEETQYF. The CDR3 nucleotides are TGTGCCAGCAGTGAAGCGCGGGGACTAGCGGCAGAAGAGACCCAGTACTTC. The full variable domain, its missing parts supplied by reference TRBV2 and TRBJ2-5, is EPEVTQTPSHQVTQMGQEVILRCVPISNHLYFYWYRQILGQKVEFLVSFYNNEISEKSEIFDDQFSVERPDGSNFTLKIRSTKLEDSAMYFCASSEARGLAAEETQYFGPGTRLLVL.

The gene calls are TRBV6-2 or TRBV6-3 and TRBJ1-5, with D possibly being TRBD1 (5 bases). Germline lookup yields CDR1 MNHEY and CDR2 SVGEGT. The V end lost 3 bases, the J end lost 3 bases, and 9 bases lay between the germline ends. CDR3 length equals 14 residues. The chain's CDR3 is CASSYGANNQPQHF. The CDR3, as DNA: TGTGCCAGCAGTTATGGGGCGAACAATCAGCCCCAGCATTTT.

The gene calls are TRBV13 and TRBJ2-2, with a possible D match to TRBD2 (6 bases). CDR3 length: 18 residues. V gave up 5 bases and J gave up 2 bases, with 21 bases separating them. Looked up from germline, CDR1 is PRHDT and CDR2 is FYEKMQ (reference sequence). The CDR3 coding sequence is TGTGCCAGCAGCACCCTGCGCTGGGTAGCGGTTAACACCGGGGAGCTGTTTTTT. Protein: CASSTLRWVAVNTGELFF.

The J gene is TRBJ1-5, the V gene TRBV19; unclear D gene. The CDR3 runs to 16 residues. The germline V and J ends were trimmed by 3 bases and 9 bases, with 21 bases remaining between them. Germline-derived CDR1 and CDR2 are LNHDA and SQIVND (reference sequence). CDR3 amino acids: CASSISSLNQNVPQHF. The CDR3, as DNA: TGTGCCAGTAGTATCTCATCCCTTAATCAGAATGTGCCCCAGCATTTT.

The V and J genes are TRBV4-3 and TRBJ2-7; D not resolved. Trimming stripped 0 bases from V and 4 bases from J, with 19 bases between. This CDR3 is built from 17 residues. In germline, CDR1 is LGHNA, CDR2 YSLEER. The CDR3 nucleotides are TGCGCCAGCAGCCAAGATAGGAGTCTGGGTTTAATTTACGAGCAGTACTTC. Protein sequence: CASSQDRSLGLIYEQYF.

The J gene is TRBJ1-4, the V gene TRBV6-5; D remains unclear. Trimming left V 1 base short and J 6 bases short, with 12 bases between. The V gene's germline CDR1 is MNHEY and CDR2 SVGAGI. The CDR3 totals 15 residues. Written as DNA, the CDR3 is TGTGCCAGCAGTTACTTGCGGGGTCGTTATGAAAAACTGTTTTTT. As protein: CASSYLRGRYEKLFF.

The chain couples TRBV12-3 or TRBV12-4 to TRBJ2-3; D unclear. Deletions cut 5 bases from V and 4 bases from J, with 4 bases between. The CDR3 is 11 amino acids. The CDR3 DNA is TGTGCCAGCAGTCCATCAGATACGCAGTATTTT. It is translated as CASSPSDTQYF.

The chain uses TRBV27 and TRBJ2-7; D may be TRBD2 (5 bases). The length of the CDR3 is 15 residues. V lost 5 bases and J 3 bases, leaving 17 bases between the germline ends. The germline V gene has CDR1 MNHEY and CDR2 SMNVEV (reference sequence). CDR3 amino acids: CASSRLSDSYYEQYF. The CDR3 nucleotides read TGTGCCAGCAGTCGTCTCTCGGACTCTTACTACGAGCAGTACTTC.

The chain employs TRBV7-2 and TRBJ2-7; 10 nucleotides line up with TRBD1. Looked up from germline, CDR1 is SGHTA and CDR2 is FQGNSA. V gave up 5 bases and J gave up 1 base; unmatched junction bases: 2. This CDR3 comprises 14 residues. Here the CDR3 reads CASSRDRGSYEQYF. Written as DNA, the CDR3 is TGTGCCAGCAGCAGGGACAGGGGATCCTACGAGCAGTACTTC.

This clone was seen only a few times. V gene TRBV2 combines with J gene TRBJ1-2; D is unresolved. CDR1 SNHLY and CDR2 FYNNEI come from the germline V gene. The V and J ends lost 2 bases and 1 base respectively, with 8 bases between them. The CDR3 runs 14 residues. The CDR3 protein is CASSERSSNYGYTF. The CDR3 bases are TGTGCCAGCAGTGAAAGGTCGAGTAACTATGGCTACACCTTC.

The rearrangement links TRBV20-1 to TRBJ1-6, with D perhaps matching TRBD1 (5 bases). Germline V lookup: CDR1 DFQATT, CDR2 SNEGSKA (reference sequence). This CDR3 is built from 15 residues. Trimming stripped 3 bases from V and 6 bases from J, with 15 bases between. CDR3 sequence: CSASPPGQANSPLHF. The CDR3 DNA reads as TGCAGTGCTAGTCCCCCAGGACAAGCTAATTCACCCCTCCACTTT.

CDR3 amino acids: CASSYASQETQYF. CDR3 sequence (DNA): TGTGCCAGCAGTTACGCATCACAAGAGACCCAGTACTTC. V is TRBV6-2 or TRBV6-3 and J is TRBJ2-5; D is unclear. V was clipped by 2 bases and J by 2 bases, with 6 bases between them. The CDR3 totals 13 residues. Germline CDR1 MNHEY, CDR2 SVGEGT.

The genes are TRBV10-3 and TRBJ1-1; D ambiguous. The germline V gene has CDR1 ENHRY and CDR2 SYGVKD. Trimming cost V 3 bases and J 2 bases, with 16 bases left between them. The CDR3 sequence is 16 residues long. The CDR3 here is CAISEKSITLNTEAFF. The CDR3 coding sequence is TGTGCCATCAGTGAAAAATCCATAACACTAAACACTGAAGCTTTCTTT.

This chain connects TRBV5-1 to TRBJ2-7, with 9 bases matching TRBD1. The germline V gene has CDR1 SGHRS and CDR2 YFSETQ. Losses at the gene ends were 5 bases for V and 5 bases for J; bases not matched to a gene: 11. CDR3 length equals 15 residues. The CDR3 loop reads CASSLSGGQGNEQYF. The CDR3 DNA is TGCGCCAGCAGTTTAAGTGGGGGACAGGGCAACGAGCAGTACTTC.

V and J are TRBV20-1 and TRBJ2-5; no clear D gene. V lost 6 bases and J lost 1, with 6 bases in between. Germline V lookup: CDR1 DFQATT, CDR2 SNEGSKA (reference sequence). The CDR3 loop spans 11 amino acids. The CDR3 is CSAPGQETQYF. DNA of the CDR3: TGCAGTGCGCCGGGCCAAGAGACCCAGTACTTC.

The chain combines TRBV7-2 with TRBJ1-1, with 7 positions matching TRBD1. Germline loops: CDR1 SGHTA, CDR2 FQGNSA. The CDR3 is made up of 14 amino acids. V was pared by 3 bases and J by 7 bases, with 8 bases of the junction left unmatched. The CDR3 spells CASSFFDRASEAFF. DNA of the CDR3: TGTGCCAGCAGCTTTTTCGACAGGGCGAGTGAAGCTTTCTTT.

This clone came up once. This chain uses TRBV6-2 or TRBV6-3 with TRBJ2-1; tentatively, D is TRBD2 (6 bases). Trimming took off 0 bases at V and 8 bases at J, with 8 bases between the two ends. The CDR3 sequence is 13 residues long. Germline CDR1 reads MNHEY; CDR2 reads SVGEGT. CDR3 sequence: CASSYSLAYEQFF. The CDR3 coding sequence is TGTGCCAGCAGTTACTCTCTAGCGTATGAGCAGTTCTTC.

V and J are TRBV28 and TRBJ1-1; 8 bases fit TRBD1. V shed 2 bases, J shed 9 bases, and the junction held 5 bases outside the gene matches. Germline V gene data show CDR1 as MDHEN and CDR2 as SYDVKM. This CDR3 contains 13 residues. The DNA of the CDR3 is TGTGCCAGCAGTTTAAGACAGGGGTTACAAGCTTTCTTT. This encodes CASSLRQGLQAFF.

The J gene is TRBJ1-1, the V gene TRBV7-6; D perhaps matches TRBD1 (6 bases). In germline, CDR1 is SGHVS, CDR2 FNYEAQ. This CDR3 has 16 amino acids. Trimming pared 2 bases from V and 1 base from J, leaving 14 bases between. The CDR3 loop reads CASSLLRTEENTEAFF. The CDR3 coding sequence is TGTGCCAGCAGCTTACTTCGGACAGAAGAGAACACTGAAGCTTTCTTT.

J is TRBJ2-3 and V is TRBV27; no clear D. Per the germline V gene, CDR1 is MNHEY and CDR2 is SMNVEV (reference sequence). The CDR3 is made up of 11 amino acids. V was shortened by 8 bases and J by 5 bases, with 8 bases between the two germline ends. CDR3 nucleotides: TGTGCCAGCGGATTTATAGATACGCAGTATTTT. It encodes CASGFIDTQYF.

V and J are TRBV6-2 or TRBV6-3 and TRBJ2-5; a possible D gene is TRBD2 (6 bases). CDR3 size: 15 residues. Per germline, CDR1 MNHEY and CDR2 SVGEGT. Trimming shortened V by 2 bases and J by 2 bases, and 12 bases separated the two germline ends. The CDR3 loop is CASSYLSAGQETQYF. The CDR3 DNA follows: TGTGCCAGCAGTTACCTATCGGCGGGACAAGAGACCCAGTACTTC.

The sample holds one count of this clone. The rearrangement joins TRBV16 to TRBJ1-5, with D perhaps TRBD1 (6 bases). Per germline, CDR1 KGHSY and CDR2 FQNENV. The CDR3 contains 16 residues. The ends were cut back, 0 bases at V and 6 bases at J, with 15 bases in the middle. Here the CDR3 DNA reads TGTGCCAGCAGCCAATCGAGGCAGGGGAGTTTTCAGCCCCAGCATTTT. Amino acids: CASSQSRQGSFQPQHF.

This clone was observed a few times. CDR3 region: CASSRDGDSNQPQHF. The CDR3 DNA is TGTGCCAGCAGTCGGGACGGCGATAGCAATCAGCCCCAGCATTTT. The rearrangement uses TRBV6-5 and TRBJ1-5; weak D call: TRBD1 (5 bases). CDR1 is MNHEY and CDR2 is SVGAGI in the germline V gene. Between the trimmed V and J ends, which lost 5 bases and 0 bases, there was a span of 11 bases. The CDR3 runs 15 residues.

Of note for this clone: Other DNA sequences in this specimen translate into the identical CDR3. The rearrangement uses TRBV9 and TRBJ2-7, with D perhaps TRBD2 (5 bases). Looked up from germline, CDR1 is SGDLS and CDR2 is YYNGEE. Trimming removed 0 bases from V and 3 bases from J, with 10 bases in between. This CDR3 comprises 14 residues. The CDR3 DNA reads TGTGCCAGCAGCGTAGGGAGCGGAAACTACGAGCAGTACTTC. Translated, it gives CASSVGSGNYEQYF.

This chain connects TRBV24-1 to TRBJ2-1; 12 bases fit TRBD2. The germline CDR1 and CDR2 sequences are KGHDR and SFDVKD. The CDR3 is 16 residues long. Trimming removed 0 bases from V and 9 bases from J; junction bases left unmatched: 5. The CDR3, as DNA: TGTGCCACCAGTGATTTGCCTAGCGGGAGGGCCTTTGAGCAGTTCTTC. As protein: CATSDLPSGRAFEQFF.